The clone carrying this TCR beta chain was seen a single time. This entry comes from a study of blood T cell repertoires in COVID-19. Trimming removed 4 bases from V and 1 base from J, with 7 bases in between. This CDR3 comprises 13 residues. Germline CDR1 and CDR2: SEHNR and FQNEAQ (reference sequence). Data came from immunoSEQ multiplex PCR; TCRdb stores just in-frame clones and leaves some out. The repertoire holds hundreds of thousands of clones, with over 75% as singletons. The chain links TRBV7-9 to TRBJ1-1; D not certain. The specimen was PBMCs or T cells enriched from blood (not recorded which). This receptor was identified in a man aged 35 to 55 who had recovered from COVID-19. The CDR3 DNA is TGTGCCAGCAGCTCCCCACAGAACACTGAAGCTTTCTTT. It encodes CASSSPQNTEAFF.